What follows are 5 T cell receptor beta chains derived from one specimen sequenced in a study of blood T cell repertoires in COVID-19 (dated by TCRdb to about 2020). Receptor amplification or capture employed the immunoSEQ multiplex PCR assay. What TCRdb holds here is the immuneACCESS table cut down to in-frame rearrangements. Part of the clones is not present; checked against another copy, under half of the missing clones reflect an unresolved V gene, and the others are unexplained. Present in this sample are tens of thousands of clones, less than 75% of which were seen just once. The ten largest clones add up to around 20% of the sample. The sequenced material came from peripheral blood. These receptors originate from a man aged 60-69 years with acute or convalescent COVID-19.

The V gene is TRBV5-1, the J gene TRBJ2-3, with a possible D match to TRBD1 (6 bases). The germline V gene encodes CDR1 SGHRS and CDR2 YFSETQ. V lost 2 bases, J lost 0 bases, and 7 bases lay in between. The length of the CDR3 is 14 residues. CDR3 loop: CASSFGQSTDTQYF. Here the CDR3 DNA reads TGCGCCAGCAGCTTCGGACAGAGCACAGATACGCAGTATTTT.

Only a few counts were recorded for this clone. V is TRBV5-6 and J is TRBJ2-3; TRBD1 aligns across 7 bases. Unmatched junction bases numbered 2, after V lost 0 bases and J lost 1 base. The CDR3 extends over 15 amino acids. Germline V CDR1 and CDR2: SGHDT, YYEEEE. CDR3 amino acids: CASSLGDRGTDTQYF. As DNA, the CDR3 is TGTGCCAGCAGCTTGGGAGACAGGGGCACAGATACGCAGTATTTT.

The chain recombines TRBV11-3 with TRBJ2-7, with TRBD1 matching over 8 bases. V was clipped by 4 bases and J by 1 base; unmatched bases: 0. This CDR3 region has 13 residues. Germline V CDR1 and CDR2: SGHNT, YENEEA. CDR3 sequence (DNA): TGTGCCAGCAGCTGGACAGGGTCCTACGAGCAGTACTTC. The encoded protein is CASSWTGSYEQYF.

J is TRBJ2-2 and V is TRBV19, with D perhaps matching TRBD2 (6 bases). The CDR3 sequence is 15 residues long. Germline V lookup: CDR1 LNHDA, CDR2 SQIVND (reference sequence). With 4 bases removed from V and 2 bases from J, the gap between germline ends came to 11 bases. The CDR3, as DNA: TGTGCCAGTAGTACTGGGACTGATAACACCGGGGAGCTGTTTTTT. Protein sequence: CASSTGTDNTGELFF.

J is TRBJ2-7 and V is TRBV5-8; the D is unclear. The germline V and J ends were trimmed by 0 bases and 5 bases, with 9 bases remaining between them. Germline loops: CDR1 SGHTS, CDR2 YDEGEE. The CDR3 has 13 residues. The CDR3 DNA reads as TGTGCCAGCAGCTTGGCCGCGGCAGACGAGCAGTACTTC. This encodes CASSLAAADEQYF.